This TCR beta chain was captured by sequencing in a study of shared T cell receptors in the human thymus. The protocol was immunoSEQ multiplex PCR, while the TCRdb copy is restricted to in-frame clones and leaves out a portion. The data show 630,000 or so clones, over 75% seen once. The CDR3 consists of 13 residues. Losses at the gene ends were 0 bases for V and 11 bases for J; bases not matched to a gene: 2. Germline V CDR1 and CDR2: SGHAT, FQNNGV. Another study also made use of these data, one on human thymus T cells.

The rearrangement joins TRBV11-2 to TRBJ2-3; 10 bases match TRBD1. The sample consisted of thymocytes. The sequence came from a boy younger than two with a congenital heart defect. This CDR3 reads CASSLEGQGMQYF. Here the CDR3 DNA reads TGTGCCAGCAGCTTAGAGGGACAGGGGATGCAGTATTTT.